The source of this T cell receptor (beta chain) is a study of neoadjuvant anti-PD-1 for oral cavity cancer. Study-level findings and limits: Each response group had just a few patients in TCR analyses.

This clone was seen only a few times. Its target is not known. This CDR3 contains 14 residues. Germline V gene sequence: CDR1 MDHEN, CDR2 SYDVKM. After removal of 6 bases from V and 2 bases from J, the junction contained 5 bases not matched to a gene. Most PBMC samples had 400 to 550 ng input DNA in six replicates. Some clones are missing from TCRdb's copy, which holds only in-frame ones; the method was immunoSEQ multiplex PCR. This table has 60,000 to 80,000 clones, approximately 80% appearing once. Patients had HPV-negative, locally advanced oral cavity squamous cell carcinoma. This TCR was sampled from a person aged 35-79 years with oral cavity squamous cell carcinoma. The chain is built from TRBV28 and TRBJ2-7, with 9 positions matching TRBD1. Specimen: PBMCs, collected before nivolumab (anti-PD-1) treatment. CDR3 amino acids: CASSPGTGPYEQYF. As DNA, the CDR3 is TGTGCCAGCAGCCCCGGGACAGGGCCCTACGAGCAGTACTTC.